The sequence of this T cell receptor (beta chain) was determined in a study of cytomegalovirus exposure and HLA in healthy donors. PCR involved 60 Vbeta and 13 Jbeta primers. TCRdb keeps only in-frame clones here, not all; method: immunoSEQ multiplex PCR. Of 130,000 or so clones listed, 74% were seen once; the top ten hold 4.3%. This clone was counted between two and nine times. What it binds is not known. Broader study findings: Associated with HLA alleles at 0.05 false discovery rate in a later analysis were fewer than 20,000 TCR beta sequences.

There are 13 residues in the CDR3. V lost 3 bases, J lost 3 bases, and 9 bases lay in between. In germline, CDR1 is LGHNA, CDR2 YNFKEQ. This sequence joins TRBV4-2 and TRBJ2-7, with D possibly matching TRBD2 (5 bases). Sequencing input: PBMCs. This receptor was taken from a man aged 18 to 35 in good health and CMV-seropositive. This chain's CDR3 is CASSQAGVYEQYF. The CDR3 bases are TGTGCCAGCAGCCAGGCCGGGGTCTACGAGCAGTACTTC.